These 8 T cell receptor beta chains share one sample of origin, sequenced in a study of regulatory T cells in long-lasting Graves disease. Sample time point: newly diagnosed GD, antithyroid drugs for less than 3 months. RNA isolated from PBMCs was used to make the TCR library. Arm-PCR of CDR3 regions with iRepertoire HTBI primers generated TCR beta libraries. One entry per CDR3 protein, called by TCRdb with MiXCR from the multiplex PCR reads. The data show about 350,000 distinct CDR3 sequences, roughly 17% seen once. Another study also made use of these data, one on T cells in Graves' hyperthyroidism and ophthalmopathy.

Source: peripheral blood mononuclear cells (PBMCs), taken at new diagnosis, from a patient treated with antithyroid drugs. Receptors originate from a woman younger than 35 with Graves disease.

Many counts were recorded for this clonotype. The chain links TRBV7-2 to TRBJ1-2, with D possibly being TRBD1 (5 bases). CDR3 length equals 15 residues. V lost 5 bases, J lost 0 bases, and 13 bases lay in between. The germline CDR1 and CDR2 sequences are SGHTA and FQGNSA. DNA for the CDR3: TGTGCCAGCAGCCTCCTCGGGACCCCTAACTATGGCTACACCTTC. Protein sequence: CASSLLGTPNYGYTF.

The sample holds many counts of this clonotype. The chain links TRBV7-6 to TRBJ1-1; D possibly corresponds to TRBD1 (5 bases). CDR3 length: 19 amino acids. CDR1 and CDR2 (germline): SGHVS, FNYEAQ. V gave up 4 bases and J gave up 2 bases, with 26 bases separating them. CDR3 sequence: CASSSAGGLSGTINTEAFF. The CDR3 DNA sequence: TGTGCCAGCAGCTCGGCTGGGGGTCTGTCAGGAACCATCAACACTGAAGCTTTCTTT.

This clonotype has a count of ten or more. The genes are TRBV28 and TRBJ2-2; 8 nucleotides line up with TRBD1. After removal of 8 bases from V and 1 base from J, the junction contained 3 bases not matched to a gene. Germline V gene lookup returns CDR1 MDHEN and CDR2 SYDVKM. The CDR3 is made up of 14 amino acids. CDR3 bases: TGTGCCAGCCTCAGGGGGCTGAACACCGGGGAGCTGTTTTTT. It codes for CASLRGLNTGELFF.

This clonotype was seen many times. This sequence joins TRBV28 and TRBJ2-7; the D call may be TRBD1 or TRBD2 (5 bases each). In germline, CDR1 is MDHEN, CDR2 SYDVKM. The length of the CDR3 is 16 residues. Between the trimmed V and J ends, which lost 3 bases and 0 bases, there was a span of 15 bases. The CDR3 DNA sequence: TGTGCCAGCAGTTTCCTGGTTTATGGGGGCTCCTACGAGCAGTACTTC. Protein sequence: CASSFLVYGGSYEQYF.

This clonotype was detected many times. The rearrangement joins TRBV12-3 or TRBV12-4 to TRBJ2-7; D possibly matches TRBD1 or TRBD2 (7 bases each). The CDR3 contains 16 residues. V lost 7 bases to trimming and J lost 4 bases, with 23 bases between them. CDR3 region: CASTGGGDPTGYEQYF. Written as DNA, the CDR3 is TGTGCCAGCACTGGGGGGGGAGACCCGACAGGGTACGAGCAGTACTTC.

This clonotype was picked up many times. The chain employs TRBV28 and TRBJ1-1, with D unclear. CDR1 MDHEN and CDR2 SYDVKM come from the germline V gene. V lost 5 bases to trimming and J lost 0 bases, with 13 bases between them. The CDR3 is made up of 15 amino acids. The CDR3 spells CASSTVPPMNTEAFF. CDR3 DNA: TGTGCCAGCAGTACCGTACCCCCTATGAACACTGAAGCTTTCTTT.

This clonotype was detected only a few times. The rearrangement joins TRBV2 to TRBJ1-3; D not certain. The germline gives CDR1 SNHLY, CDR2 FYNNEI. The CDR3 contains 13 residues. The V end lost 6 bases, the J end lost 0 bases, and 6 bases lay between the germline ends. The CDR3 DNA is TGTGCCAGCAGGACGGCCTCTGGAAACACCATATATTTT. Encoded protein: CASRTASGNTIYF. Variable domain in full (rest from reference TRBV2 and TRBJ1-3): EPEVTQTPSHQVTQMGQEVILRCVPISNHLYFYWYRQILGQKVEFLVSFYNNEISEKSEIFDDQFSVERPDGSNFTLKIRSTKLEDSAMYFCASRTASGNTIYFGEGSWLTVV.

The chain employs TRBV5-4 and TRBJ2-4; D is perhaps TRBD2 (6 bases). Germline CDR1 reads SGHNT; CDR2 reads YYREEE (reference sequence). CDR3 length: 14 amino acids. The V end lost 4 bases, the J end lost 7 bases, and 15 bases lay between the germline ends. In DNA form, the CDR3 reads TGTGCCAGCAGCGGGATCGGGGGACTGAACATTCAGTACTTC. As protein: CASSGIGGLNIQYF. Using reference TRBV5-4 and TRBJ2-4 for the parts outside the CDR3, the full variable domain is ETGVTQSPTHLIKTRGQQVTLRCSSQSGHNTVSWYQQALGQGPQFIFQYYREEENGRGNFPPRFSGLQFPNYSSELNVNALELDDSALYLCASSGIGGLNIQYFGAGTRLSVL.